This T cell receptor (beta chain) emerged from a study of regulatory dendritic cells for organ transplantation. Generated by immunoSEQ multiplex PCR, the TCRdb table keeps only in-frame clones and is missing some. The sample consists of 30,000 to 40,000 clones, 75% to 95% of them appearing once. General study points: Memory CD8+ clonal expansion seemed more limited with regulatory than mature dendritic cells. Resting memory CD8+ T cells held the most alloreactive clonotypes.

Details on this clone: Its antigen is not known.

Memory T cells were CD45RO+, naive were CD45RA+, sorted by FACS. The sample was naive CD8+ T cells from blood. Specified subset: CD45RA+ naive T cells. The receptor was derived from a human donor in good health.

The DNA for the CDR3 is TGTGCCAGCAGTCTTACCGGGACTAGCGGGCGCTACGAGCAGTACTTC. Its protein is CASSLTGTSGRYEQYF. The V and J genes are TRBV27 and TRBJ2-5, with 12 bases aligning to TRBD2. The DNA end is more similar to TRBJ2-7, so the J call may be wrong. The V gene's germline CDR1 is MNHEY and CDR2 SMNVEV (reference sequence). This CDR3 is 16 amino acids long.